This TCR beta chain was profiled in a study of CD8 T cells in ankylosing spondylitis. Study-wide points: As reported, disease-linked clones showed significant enrichment in matched ankylosing spondylitis synovial fluid. A TCR beta motif of eight highly homologous variants appeared characteristic of ankylosing spondylitis blood.

The germline CDR1 and CDR2 sequences are MNHEY and SVGEGT. The CDR3 loop spans 17 amino acids. V gave up 6 bases and J gave up 6 bases; unmatched junction bases: 16. This clonotype was observed a few times. The target antigen is unknown. Quantitative 5'-RACE with molecular barcodes generated TCR beta libraries. MiXCR, applied by TCRdb to the 5' RACE reads, yields one record per CDR3 protein. The sample has 250,000 to 400,000 distinct CDR3 sequences, approximately 10% seen once. Sequenced material: blood, either unsorted or a sorted T cell fraction (not recorded which). The rearrangement links TRBV6-2 or TRBV6-3 to TRBJ2-2; the match to TRBD2 covers 7 bases. The origin of this receptor is a female donor with ankylosing spondylitis or in good health (not recorded which). In DNA form, the CDR3 reads TGTGCCAGCAGCACCCTTTGGAGCGGGATGCTCCCCGGGGAGCTGTTTTTT. It yields the protein CASSTLWSGMLPGELFF.